The clone carrying this T cell receptor (beta chain) appeared a few times. The data were obtained in a study of blood T cells in healthy people across ages. V lost 10 bases, J lost 2 bases, and 8 bases lay in between. The CDR3 length is 11 residues. Per germline, CDR1 MNHEY and CDR2 SVGEGT. A second PCR, run for about 7 to 11 cycles, used a sample-barcoded 5' primer plus a J-beta primer mix. A single record per CDR3 protein comes from TCRdb applying MiXCR to the 5' RACE reads. Among over 600,000 distinct CDR3 sequences listed, about 46% were seen once. The TCR comes from a man older than 75 in good health. V usage is TRBV6-2 or TRBV6-3 and J usage is TRBJ1-2; D not resolved. Sample: blood. CDR3 protein: CATKDNYGYTF. CDR3 in DNA: TGTGCCACCAAGGACAACTATGGCTACACCTTC.